One sample yielded the 24 T cell receptor beta chains listed below, sequenced in a study of shared clonotypes between healthy human individuals. Clones were sequenced by immunoSEQ multiplex PCR, and TCRdb holds only the in-frame ones, with some missing. The table has roughly 2.5 million clones, around nine tenths seen once. Material for sequencing was naive CD4+ T cells sorted from blood. Subset here: CD45RA+ positively selected. The receptor source for this set is a man younger than 30 in good health.

To note about this clone: At the DNA level, this CDR3 is encoded by other sequences in the same sample as well. The chain couples TRBV5-1 to TRBJ2-7, with 7 bases fitting TRBD2. The CDR3 runs 13 residues. The germline V gene has CDR1 SGHRS and CDR2 YFSETQ. V was clipped by 1 base and J by 4 bases; unmatched bases: 2. Written as DNA, the CDR3 is TGCGCCAGCAGCTTGACTAGCGATTACGAGCAGTACTTC. Protein product: CASSLTSDYEQYF.

This clone was seen once. The chain carries TRBV10-3 and TRBJ2-1; TRBD2 agrees at 14 bases. In germline, CDR1 is ENHRY, CDR2 SYGVKD. The CDR3 is 20 residues long. V dropped 6 bases and J dropped 4; count of bases not matched to a gene: 17. The CDR3 sequence is CAISGGTSGGRPTKYNEQFF. Written as DNA, the CDR3 is TGTGCCATCAGCGGGGGGACTAGCGGGGGTCGCCCTACGAAATACAATGAGCAGTTCTTC.

Remarks on this clone: The same CDR3 can be traced to other DNA sequences in this sample. The rearrangement uses TRBV6-5 and TRBJ2-7; D possibly corresponds to TRBD2 (5 bases). The V end lost 0 bases, the J end lost 3 bases, and 9 bases lay between the germline ends. Germline CDR1 is MNHEY and CDR2 is SVGAGI. CDR3 size: 14 residues. Here the CDR3 reads CASSYSTSGYEQYF. The DNA for the CDR3 is TGTGCCAGCAGTTACTCGACCAGCGGCTACGAGCAGTACTTC.

CDR3 in amino acids: CASSTAPQGTHEQYF. In nucleotides, the CDR3 is TGTGCCAGCAGCACAGCGCCGCAGGGTACCCACGAGCAGTACTTC. The rearrangement joins TRBV7-9 to TRBJ2-5; perhaps TRBD1 as D (5 bases). The J call may be faulty, since TRBJ2-7 better matches the DNA end. This CDR3 contains 15 residues. Germline CDR1 SEHNR, CDR2 FQNEAQ (reference sequence).

A note on this clone: The sample has other DNA sequences that encode this CDR3 too. The V gene is TRBV11-2, the J gene TRBJ2-1; possible D gene TRBD2, 5 bases. From germline, CDR1 is SGHAT and CDR2 FQNNGV. With 0 bases removed from V and 1 base from J, the gap between germline ends came to 7 bases. The CDR3 consists of 15 residues. The CDR3 is CASSLERLSYNEQFF. The CDR3 DNA sequence: TGTGCCAGCAGCTTAGAGAGACTATCCTACAATGAGCAGTTCTTC.

The chain has TRBV6-6 and TRBJ2-5, with 11 bases matching TRBD2. The germline V gene has CDR1 MNHNY and CDR2 SVGAGI (reference sequence). The CDR3 is 16 amino acids. V lost 0 bases, J lost 1 base, and 1 base stayed unmatched. CDR3 in DNA: TGTGCCAGCAGTTACTCGACTAGCGGGGCCCAAGAGACCCAGTACTTC. It encodes CASSYSTSGAQETQYF.

This chain uses TRBV25-1 with TRBJ2-3; D is ambiguous. Germline CDR1 MGHDK, CDR2 SYGVNS. The CDR3 extends over 17 amino acids. With 1 base removed from V and 0 bases from J, the gap between germline ends came to 14 bases. CDR3 region: CASSEWQEFRSTDTQYF. The CDR3 coding sequence is TGTGCCAGCAGTGAATGGCAGGAGTTTAGGAGCACAGATACGCAGTATTTT.

The chain carries TRBV15 and TRBJ2-7; no firm D call. V was clipped by 3 bases and J by 2 bases, with 14 bases between them. Germline CDR1 and CDR2: LNHNV and YYDKDF (reference sequence). This CDR3 comprises 15 residues. In nucleotides, the CDR3 is TGTGCCACCAGCAGGGAAATTGACACTACCTACGAGCAGTACTTC. Its protein is CATSREIDTTYEQYF.

This clone occurred once. This chain links TRBV7-6 with TRBJ2-5; TRBD1 matches at 7 bases. CDR3 size: 16 residues. Losses at the gene ends were 1 base for V and 5 bases for J; bases not matched to a gene: 10. Germline CDR1 SGHVS, CDR2 FNYEAQ. The DNA for the CDR3 is TGTGCCAGCAGCTTAGAAACAGGGGCCACTCGGGAGACCCAGTACTTC. This translates into CASSLETGATRETQYF.

A note on this clone: Distinct nucleotide sequences in the sample also encode this CDR3. V gene TRBV5-1 combines with J gene TRBJ1-1; 11 nucleotides match TRBD1. Trimming took 2 bases from V and 5 from J; bases not matched to a gene: 2. The CDR3 consists of 14 residues. Germline V gene sequence: CDR1 SGHRS, CDR2 YFSETQ. The chain's CDR3 is CASSLGQGATEAFF. In DNA form, the CDR3 reads TGCGCCAGCAGCTTAGGACAGGGGGCAACTGAAGCTTTCTTT.

This chain uses TRBV4-1 with TRBJ1-6; a possible D gene is TRBD1 (6 bases). This CDR3 has 15 amino acids. Trimming cost V 0 bases and J 8 bases, with 11 bases left between them. Germline CDR1 MGHRA, CDR2 YSYEKL. CDR3 in amino acids: CASSQDGTLDSPLHF. The CDR3 DNA is TGCGCCAGCAGCCAAGACGGGACACTGGATTCACCCCTCCACTTT.

CDR3 residues: CASSFGRSPNSPLHF. The CDR3 bases are TGTGCCAGCAGCTTTGGTAGGTCACCGAATTCACCCCTCCACTTT. The chain has TRBV4-2 and TRBJ1-6; D is unresolved. Germline V gene data show CDR1 as LGHNA and CDR2 as YNFKEQ. With 5 bases removed from V and 7 bases from J, the gap between germline ends came to 15 bases. The CDR3 spans 15 residues.

In this sample, this clone turned up once. V and J are TRBV14 and TRBJ1-2, with a tentative D call TRBD1 (5 bases). V was pared by 1 base and J by 7 bases, with 13 bases between. This CDR3 is 14 amino acids long. Germline values: CDR1 SGHDN, CDR2 FVKESK. DNA for the CDR3: TGTGCCAGCAGCCAAGTAAACCCGGGGGTTGGCTACACCTTC. It codes for CASSQVNPGVGYTF.

The chain couples TRBV7-8 to TRBJ2-5; tentative D call: TRBD2 (6 bases). Germline CDR1 and CDR2: SGHVS and FQNEAQ. V was cut by 1 base and J by 2 bases, with 14 bases left in between. The CDR3 is 16 amino acids. The CDR3 is CASSLDGEALQETQYF. In nucleotides, the CDR3 is TGTGCCAGCAGCTTAGATGGGGAGGCGCTACAAGAGACCCAGTACTTC.

The chain is built from TRBV18 and TRBJ2-5; D is ambiguous. The CDR3 is 14 residues long. Deletions cut 3 bases from V and 4 bases from J, with 12 bases between. The germline V gene has CDR1 KGHSH and CDR2 LQKENI. The CDR3 loop is CASSPISLGETQYF. The CDR3 bases are TGTGCCAGCTCACCGATATCGTTGGGAGAGACCCAGTACTTC.

The chain recombines TRBV5-1 with TRBJ2-1; 16 bases line up with TRBD2. Germline-derived CDR1 and CDR2 are SGHRS and YFSETQ. V lost 1 base, J lost 0 bases, and 4 bases stayed unmatched. The CDR3 runs 19 residues. The DNA of the CDR3 is TGCGCCAGCAGCTTGACCGGGACTAGCGGGAGGGCCTCCTACAATGAGCAGTTCTTC. Amino acid sequence: CASSLTGTSGRASYNEQFF. The full variable domain, its missing parts supplied by reference TRBV5-1 and TRBJ2-1, is KAGVTQTPRYLIKTRGQQVTLSCSPISGHRSVSWYQQTPGQGLQFLFEYFSETQRNKGNFPGRFSGRQFSNSRSEMNVSTLELGDSALYLCASSLTGTSGRASYNEQFFGPGTRLTVL.

This chain connects TRBV11-2 to TRBJ2-3; D remains ambiguous. V gave up 0 bases and J gave up 7 bases, with 11 bases separating them. The CDR3 has 14 amino acids. CDR1 and CDR2 (germline): SGHAT, FQNNGV. The DNA of the CDR3 is TGTGCCAGCAGCTTAGATTGGGTGGTAAATACGCAGTATTTT. It yields the protein CASSLDWVVNTQYF.

J is TRBJ1-1 and V is TRBV7-2; D ambiguous. Germline CDR1 and CDR2: SGHTA and FQGNSA. The CDR3 is made up of 15 amino acids. V was cut by 4 bases and J by 2 bases, with 14 bases left in between. CDR3: CASSSNRGFNTEAFF. DNA of the CDR3: TGTGCCAGCAGCTCTAACAGAGGGTTTAACACTGAAGCTTTCTTT.

The chain has TRBV2 and TRBJ1-1, with D unresolved. Germline V gene data show CDR1 as SNHLY and CDR2 as FYNNEI. This CDR3 contains 14 residues. Trimming cost V 7 bases and J 0 bases, with 12 bases left between them. CDR3 nucleotide sequence: TGTGCCAGCATGCTGAAAGCATTGAACACTGAAGCTTTCTTT. This sequence encodes CASMLKALNTEAFF. The full variable domain, with the rest looked up from reference TRBV2 and TRBJ1-1, is EPEVTQTPSHQVTQMGQEVILRCVPISNHLYFYWYRQILGQKVEFLVSFYNNEISEKSEIFDDQFSVERPDGSNFTLKIRSTKLEDSAMYFCASMLKALNTEAFFGQGTRLTVV.

The CDR3 protein is CASSIKQKIMSGNEKLFF. DNA for the CDR3: TGTGCCAGTAGTATAAAACAGAAGATTATGTCGGGGAATGAAAAACTGTTTTTT. This sequence joins TRBV19 and TRBJ1-4; D not certain. V was shortened by 2 bases and J by 5 bases, with 21 bases between the two germline ends. This CDR3 is built from 18 residues. Germline V gene lookup returns CDR1 LNHDA and CDR2 SQIVND (reference sequence).

This rearrangement joins TRBV7-2 to TRBJ2-1; D uncertain. CDR3 length: 14 amino acids. The ends were cut back, 7 bases at V and 6 bases at J, with 16 bases in the middle. Germline assignment: CDR1 SGHTA and CDR2 FQGNSA. CDR3: CASTPIPSPNEQFF. Here the CDR3 DNA reads TGTGCCAGCACCCCAATCCCCAGTCCCAATGAGCAGTTCTTC.

The chain links TRBV25-1 to TRBJ2-2; unclear D gene. This CDR3 comprises 11 residues. Germline values: CDR1 MGHDK, CDR2 SYGVNS. V was clipped by 4 bases and J by 6 bases, with 3 bases between them. As DNA, the CDR3 is TGTGCCAGCAGTGGGGCCGGGGAGCTGTTTTTT. Translated, it gives CASSGAGELFF.

This clone showed up just a few times. The CDR3 DNA reads as TGTGCCACCCCACTCCAGGGGATGACGAACACCGGGGAGCTGTTTTTT. Amino acids: CATPLQGMTNTGELFF. This chain connects TRBV2 to TRBJ2-2; weak D call: TRBD1 (6 bases). The CDR3 totals 16 residues. Germline V gene sequence: CDR1 SNHLY, CDR2 FYNNEI. The germline V and J ends were trimmed by 10 bases and 0 bases, with 18 bases remaining between them.

This chain connects TRBV19 to TRBJ2-1, with 7 positions matching TRBD2. V dropped 4 bases and J dropped 5; count of bases not matched to a gene: 20. The CDR3 totals 19 residues. Germline CDR1 LNHDA, CDR2 SQIVND (reference sequence). In DNA form, the CDR3 reads TGTGCCAGTAGTAGCCCGGGACTAACAAGAAGAACTATGAACAATGAGCAGTTCTTC. Amino acid sequence: CASSSPGLTRRTMNNEQFF. Full variable domain (rest looked up from reference TRBV19 and TRBJ2-1): DGGITQSPKYLFRKEGQNVTLSCEQNLNHDAMYWYRQDPGQGLRLIYYSQIVNDFQKGDIAEGYSVSREKKESFPLTVTSAQKNPTAFYLCASSSPGLTRRTMNNEQFFGPGTRLTVL.